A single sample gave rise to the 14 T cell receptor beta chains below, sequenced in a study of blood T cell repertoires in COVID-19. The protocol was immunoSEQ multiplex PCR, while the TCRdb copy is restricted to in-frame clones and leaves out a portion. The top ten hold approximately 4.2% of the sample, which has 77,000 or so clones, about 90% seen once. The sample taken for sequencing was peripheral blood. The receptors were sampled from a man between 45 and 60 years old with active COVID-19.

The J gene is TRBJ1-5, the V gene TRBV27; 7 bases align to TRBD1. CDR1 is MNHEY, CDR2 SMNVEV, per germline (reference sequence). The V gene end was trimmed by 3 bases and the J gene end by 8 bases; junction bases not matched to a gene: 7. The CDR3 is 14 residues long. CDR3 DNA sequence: TGTGCCAGCAGTTTCCGACAGGGATTGGAGCCCCAGCATTTT. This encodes CASSFRQGLEPQHF.

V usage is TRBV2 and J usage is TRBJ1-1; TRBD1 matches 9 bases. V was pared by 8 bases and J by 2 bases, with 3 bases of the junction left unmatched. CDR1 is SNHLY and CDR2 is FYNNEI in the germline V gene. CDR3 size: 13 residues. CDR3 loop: CASADRGNTEAFF. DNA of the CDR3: TGTGCCAGCGCGGACAGGGGTAACACTGAAGCTTTCTTT. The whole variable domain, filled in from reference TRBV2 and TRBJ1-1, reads EPEVTQTPSHQVTQMGQEVILRCVPISNHLYFYWYRQILGQKVEFLVSFYNNEISEKSEIFDDQFSVERPDGSNFTLKIRSTKLEDSAMYFCASADRGNTEAFFGQGTRLTVV.

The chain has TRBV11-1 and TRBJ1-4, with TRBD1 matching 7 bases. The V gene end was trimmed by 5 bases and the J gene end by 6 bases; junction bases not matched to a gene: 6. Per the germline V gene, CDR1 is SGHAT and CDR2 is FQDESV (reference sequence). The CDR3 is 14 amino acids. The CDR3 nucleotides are TGTGCCAGCAGCCCCGGGACAGCGTATGAAAAACTGTTTTTT. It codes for CASSPGTAYEKLFF.

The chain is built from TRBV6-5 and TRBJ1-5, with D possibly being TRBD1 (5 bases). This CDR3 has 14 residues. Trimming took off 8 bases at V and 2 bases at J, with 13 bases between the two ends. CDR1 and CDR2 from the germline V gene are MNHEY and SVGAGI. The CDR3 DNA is TGTGCCAGCCGCGAGGTAGGGGGCAATCAGCCCCAGCATTTT. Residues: CASREVGGNQPQHF.

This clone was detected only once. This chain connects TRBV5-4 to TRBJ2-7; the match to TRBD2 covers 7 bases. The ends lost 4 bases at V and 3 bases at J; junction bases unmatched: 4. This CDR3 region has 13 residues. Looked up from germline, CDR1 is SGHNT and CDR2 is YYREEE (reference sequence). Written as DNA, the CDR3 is TGTGCCAGCAGCAAGCCTAGCGGCTACGAGCAGTACTTC. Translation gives CASSKPSGYEQYF.

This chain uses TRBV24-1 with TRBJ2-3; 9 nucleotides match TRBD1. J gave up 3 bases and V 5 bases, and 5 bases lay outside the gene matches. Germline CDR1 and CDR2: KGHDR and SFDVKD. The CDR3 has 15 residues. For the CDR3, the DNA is TGTGCCACCAGTGTTCCGGGACAGGGTACAGATACGCAGTATTTT. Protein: CATSVPGQGTDTQYF.

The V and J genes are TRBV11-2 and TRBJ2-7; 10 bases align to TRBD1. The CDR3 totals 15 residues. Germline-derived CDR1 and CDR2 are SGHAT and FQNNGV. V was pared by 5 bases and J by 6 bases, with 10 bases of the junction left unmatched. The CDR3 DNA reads TGTGCCAGCAGCACTGACAGGGGGCGGCTTGTCGAGCAGTACTTC. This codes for CASSTDRGRLVEQYF.

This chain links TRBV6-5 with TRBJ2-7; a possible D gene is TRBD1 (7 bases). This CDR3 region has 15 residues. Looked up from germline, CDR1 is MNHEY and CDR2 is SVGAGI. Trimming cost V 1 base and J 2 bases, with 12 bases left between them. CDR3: CASSYLEGAAYEQYF. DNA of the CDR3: TGTGCCAGCAGTTACTTGGAGGGGGCGGCCTACGAGCAGTACTTC.

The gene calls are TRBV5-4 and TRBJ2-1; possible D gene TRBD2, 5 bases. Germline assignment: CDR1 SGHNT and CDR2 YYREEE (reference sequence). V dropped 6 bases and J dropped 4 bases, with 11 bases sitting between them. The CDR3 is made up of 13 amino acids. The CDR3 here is CASTLREYNEQFF. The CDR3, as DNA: TGTGCCAGCACCCTGAGGGAGTACAATGAGCAGTTCTTC.

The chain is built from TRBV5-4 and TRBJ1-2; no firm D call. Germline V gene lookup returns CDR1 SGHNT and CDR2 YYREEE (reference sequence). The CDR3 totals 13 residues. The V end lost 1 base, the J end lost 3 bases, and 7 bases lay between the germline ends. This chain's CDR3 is CASSLRGDYGYTF. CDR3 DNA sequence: TGTGCCAGCAGCTTGAGAGGAGACTATGGCTACACCTTC.

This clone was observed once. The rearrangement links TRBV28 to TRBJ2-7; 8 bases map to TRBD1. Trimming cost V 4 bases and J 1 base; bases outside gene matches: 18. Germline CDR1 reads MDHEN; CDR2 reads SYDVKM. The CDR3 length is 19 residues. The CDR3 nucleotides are TGTGCCAGCAGTTATCTTATAGGGGCCCGGACAGGGAATTCCTACGAGCAGTACTTC. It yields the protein CASSYLIGARTGNSYEQYF.

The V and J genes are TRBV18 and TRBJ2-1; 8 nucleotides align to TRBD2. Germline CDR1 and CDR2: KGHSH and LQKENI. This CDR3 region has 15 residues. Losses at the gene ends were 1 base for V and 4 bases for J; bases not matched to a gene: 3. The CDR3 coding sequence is TGTGCCAGCTCACCACTAGCGGGAATATACAATGAGCAGTTCTTC. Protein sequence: CASSPLAGIYNEQFF. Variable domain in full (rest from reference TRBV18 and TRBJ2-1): NAGVMQNPRHLVRRRGQEARLRCSPMKGHSHVYWYRQLPEEGLKFMVYLQKENIIDESGMPKERFSAEFPKEGPSILRIQQVVRGDSAAYFCASSPLAGIYNEQFFGPGTRLTVL.

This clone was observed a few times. Here the CDR3 reads CASSPPQTGINQPQHF. The CDR3 DNA reads TGTGCCAGCTCACCACCCCAGACAGGGATCAATCAGCCCCAGCATTTT. This sequence joins TRBV18 and TRBJ1-5; TRBD1 matches at 7 bases. The CDR3 has 16 residues. CDR1 is KGHSH, CDR2 LQKENI, per germline. V was pared by 0 bases and J by 3 bases, with 5 bases of the junction left unmatched.

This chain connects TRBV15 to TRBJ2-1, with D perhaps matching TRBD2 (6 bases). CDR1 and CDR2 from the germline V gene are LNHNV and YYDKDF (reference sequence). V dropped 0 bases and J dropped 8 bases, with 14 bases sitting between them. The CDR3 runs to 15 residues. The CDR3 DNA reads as TGTGCCACCAGCAGAGATGTGGAGGGTTTAGATGAGCAGTTCTTC. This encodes CATSRDVEGLDEQFF.